The clone carrying this T cell receptor beta chain was picked up many times. The antigen is not known. Individual cDNA molecules received unique molecular identifiers. TCRdb processed the 5' RACE reads anew with MiXCR; each CDR3 protein has one entry. The sample has 70,000 to 90,000 distinct CDR3 sequences; over 9.5% are singletons. The data are from a study of early T cells in non-severe SARS-CoV-2 infection. Overall study: Bulk RNA isolated from unsorted whole blood underwent sequencing; chains were not paired. Points from the study as a whole: Reliance on VDJdb matching favored anti-spike CD8 responses; private and CD4 specificities were missed.

The germline gives CDR1 DFQATT, CDR2 SNEGSKA (reference sequence). V was clipped by 0 bases and J by 5 bases; unmatched bases: 13. CDR3 length: 17 residues. The chain recombines TRBV20-1 with TRBJ2-7, with TRBD2 identical over 10 bases. Sequences were derived from whole blood, sampled at baseline. This TCR came from an adult who was a healthcare worker with PCR-confirmed SARS-CoV-2 infection or an uninfected control (not recorded which). DNA for the CDR3: TGCAGTGCTAGAGATCCGGTTAGCGGGAGGTCCGACGACGAGCAGTACTTC. Translation gives CSARDPVSGRSDDEQYF.